One sample yielded the 5 T cell receptor beta chains listed below, sequenced in a study of blood T cell repertoires in COVID-19. The assay was immunoSEQ multiplex PCR, and TCRdb's table has in-frame clones only and misses some. The sample lists 300,000 or so clones; roughly 90% were seen once. Sequenced sample: peripheral blood. The receptors shown here come from a man in his late teens or twenties who had recovered from COVID-19.

The V gene is TRBV15, the J gene TRBJ1-5, with 7 bases identical to TRBD1. V gave up 3 bases and J gave up 5 bases; unmatched junction bases: 7. CDR3 size: 15 residues. Germline V lookup: CDR1 LNHNV, CDR2 YYDKDF (reference sequence). CDR3: CATSRGRQGYQPQHF. Written as DNA, the CDR3 is TGTGCCACCAGCAGGGGAAGACAGGGCTATCAGCCCCAGCATTTT.

This clone was seen a single time. This chain's CDR3 is CASSLNVGAGSGGYTF. The CDR3 nucleotides are TGTGCCAGCAGCTTAAATGTAGGAGCAGGGTCTGGCGGCTACACCTTC. The chain links TRBV7-9 to TRBJ1-2, with D possibly matching TRBD1 (5 bases). CDR1 and CDR2 (germline): SEHNR, FQNEAQ (reference sequence). The V end was cut by 2 bases, the J end by 8 bases, with 21 bases between. The CDR3 runs 16 residues.

V and J are TRBV7-8 and TRBJ2-7; 9 nucleotides agree with TRBD1. The CDR3 runs 15 residues. CDR1 is SGHVS and CDR2 is FQNEAQ in the germline V gene. V lost 5 bases, J lost 5 bases, and 10 bases stayed unmatched. The CDR3, as DNA: TGTGCCAGCAGCCGGTGGACCGGGACAGGGAACGAGCAGTACTTC. Translated: CASSRWTGTGNEQYF.

The chain couples TRBV14 to TRBJ1-1; TRBD1 is a possible D gene (6 bases). This CDR3 is built from 11 residues. Germline values: CDR1 SGHDN, CDR2 FVKESK. Trimming left V 4 bases short and J 8 bases short, with 8 bases between. The CDR3 DNA reads as TGTGCCAGCAGCCTCGGGACAGAAGCTTTCTTT. Translated: CASSLGTEAFF.

This chain joins TRBV12-5 and TRBJ2-7; perhaps TRBD2 as D (5 bases). CDR1 LGHNT and CDR2 FRNRAP come from the germline V gene. This CDR3 is built from 14 residues. Trimming pared 1 base from V and 3 bases from J, leaving 10 bases between. CDR3 in DNA: TGTGCTAGTGGTTTGGGACTACCTAGCTACGAGCAGTACTTC. Translating it yields CASGLGLPSYEQYF.